This is a list of T cell receptor beta chains from one sample in a study of regulatory T cells in long-lasting Graves disease. TCRdb processed the multiplex PCR reads anew with MiXCR; each CDR3 protein has one entry. Of about 320,000 distinct CDR3 sequences in the sample, 15% to 20% were seen once. The source was peripheral blood mononuclear cells (PBMCs), collected at new diagnosis, from a patient treated with antithyroid drugs. These receptor sequences come from a female donor with Graves disease. CDR3s include the opening cysteine and the closing phenylalanine or tryptophan. A D gene is named only where the DNA matches it firmly. Expanded clones are given a class, and other clones once, few, many or no size at all.

V,size,D,J,CDR3,DNA
TRBV5-1,.,.,TRBJ1-2,CASSLEVNYGYTF,TGCGCCAGCAGCTTGGAGGTAAACTATGGCTACACCTTC
TRBV12-3/TRBV12-4,.,.,TRBJ2-1,CASGFVSSYNEQFF,TGTGCCAGCGGTTTCGTCAGCTCCTACAATGAGCAGTTCTTC
TRBV10-3,many,.,TRBJ2-1,CAIRGFGGEPYNEQFF,TGTGCCATCAGAGGATTCGGCGGAGAGCCCTACAATGAGCAGTTCTTC
TRBV28,many,.,TRBJ2-1,CASSFGGRDQYNEQFF,TGTGCCAGCAGTTTTGGCGGAAGGGACCAATACAATGAGCAGTTCTTC
TRBV27,many,TRBD1,TRBJ2-7,CASSWAGTGDRYEQYF,TGTGCCAGCAGTTGGGCCGGGACAGGGGACCGCTACGAGCAGTACTTC
TRBV28,many,.,TRBJ1-5,CASSYQASNQPQHF,TGTGCCAGCAGTTACCAGGCTAGCAATCAGCCCCAGCATTTT
TRBV28,many,.,TRBJ1-6,CASGGSRQGSSYNSPLHF,TGTGCCAGCGGGGGGAGCCGGCAGGGGAGCTCCTATAATTCACCCCTCCACTTT
TRBV25-1,.,TRBD1,TRBJ2-6,CASSDRRPGGPGANVLTF,TGTGCCAGCAGTGACCGTCGTCCAGGGGGTCCTGGGGCCAACGTCCTGACTTTC
TRBV5-1,.,.,TRBJ1-1,CASGGASGTEAFF,TGCGCCAGCGGGGGGGCCTCAGGGACTGAAGCTTTCTTT
TRBV12-3/TRBV12-4,.,.,TRBJ2-2,CASSLKVVQGKTGELFF,TGTGCCAGCAGTTTAAAAGTGGTGCAGGGCAAGACCGGGGAGCTGTTTTTT
TRBV19,.,.,TRBJ1-6,CASSIGAGNNSPLHF,TGTGCCAGTAGTATCGGGGCAGGAAACAATTCACCCCTCCACTTT
TRBV4-1,few,.,TRBJ1-3,CASRQGPGNTIYF,TGCGCCAGCAGACAGGGACCAGGAAACACCATATATTTT
TRBV30,many,.,TRBJ2-6,CALSSGANVLTF,TGTGCCTTGAGCTCTGGGGCCAACGTCCTGACTTTC
TRBV6-1,many,.,TRBJ1-5,CASSTLPGGNQPQHF,TGTGCCAGCAGTACCTTACCAGGGGGCAATCAGCCCCAGCATTTT
TRBV3-1,many,.,TRBJ1-6,CASSQNRDNSPLHF,TGTGCCAGCAGCCAAAACAGGGATAATTCACCCCTCCACTTT
TRBV20-1,many,TRBD2,TRBJ2-7,CSAEAGDNAYEQYF,TGCAGTGCAGAAGCGGGAGACAACGCCTACGAGCAGTACTTC
TRBV5-1,many,.,TRBJ2-7,CASSGRDERVF,TGCGCCAGCAGCGGACGGGACGAACGGGTCTTC
TRBV6-1,.,TRBD1,TRBJ2-2,CATAAGTDTGELFF,TGTGCCACCGCGGCAGGGACAGACACCGGGGAGCTGTTTTTT
TRBV19,.,TRBD1,TRBJ1-2,CASSKQQGGNFDYGYTF,TGTGCCAGTAGCAAACAACAGGGGGGGAATTTCGACTATGGCTACACCTTC
TRBV28,many,.,TRBJ2-4,CASSSTRMMAKNIQYF,TGTGCCAGCAGTTCGACTAGGATGATGGCCAAAAACATTCAGTACTTC
TRBV2,.,.,TRBJ1-2,CASRFRDATYGYTF,TGTGCCAGCAGATTCCGGGACGCAACCTATGGCTACACCTTC
TRBV6-4,few,TRBD2,TRBJ2-3,CASSARDYTDTQYF,TGTGCCAGCAGTGCCCGGGACTACACAGATACGCAGTATTTT
TRBV14,few,.,TRBJ2-1,CASSQDLRSFQFF,TGTGCCAGCAGCCAAGATCTACGGTCGTTTCAGTTCTTC
TRBV19,.,.,TRBJ1-1,CASTRGVSKEAFF,TGTGCCAGTACCCGAGGAGTCAGTAAAGAAGCTTTCTTT
TRBV13,many,.,TRBJ2-3,CASSSLGDTQYF,TGTGCCAGCAGCTCCCTAGGAGATACGCAGTATTTT
TRBV6-5,many,.,TRBJ1-3,CASSYSQASSGNTIYF,TGTGCCAGCAGTTACTCACAGGCTTCCTCTGGAAACACCATATATTTT
TRBV28,many,.,TRBJ1-1,CASRVGRKNTEAFF,TGTGCCAGCAGGGTTGGACGGAAGAACACTGAAGCTTTCTTT
TRBV7-2,many,.,TRBJ2-1,CASTEGGPYNEQFF,TGTGCCAGCACCGAAGGAGGTCCCTACAATGAGCAGTTCTTC
TRBV9,many,.,TRBJ1-4,CASSGGWNEKLFF,TGTGCCAGCAGCGGCGGATGGAATGAAAAACTGTTTTTT
TRBV3-1,.,.,TRBJ2-7,CASSPSPGTAPYEQYF,TGTGCCAGCAGCCCATCGCCGGGGACCGCTCCCTACGAGCAGTACTTC
TRBV28,.,TRBD2,TRBJ2-7,CASSLDQRDYEQYF,TGTGCCAGCAGTTTAGACCAGCGGGACTACGAGCAGTACTTC
TRBV24-1,few,TRBD1,TRBJ2-2,CATSDKGQGITGELFF,TGTGCCACCAGTGATAAGGGACAGGGGATCACCGGGGAGCTGTTTTTT
TRBV6-1,many,TRBD1,TRBJ2-7,CASNPGTGGEQYF,TGTGCCAGTAACCCAGGGACAGGCGGGGAGCAGTACTTC
TRBV7-3,.,.,TRBJ2-3,CASSPLSSTDTQYF,TGTGCCAGCAGCCCCTTGAGTAGCACAGATACGCAGTATTTT
TRBV7-9,many,.,TRBJ2-7,CASSPRVWPYEQYF,TGTGCCAGCAGCCCCCGGGTATGGCCTTACGAGCAGTACTTC
TRBV20-1,.,.,TRBJ2-1,CSAGSSYNEQFF,TGCAGTGCCGGAAGCTCCTACAATGAGCAGTTCTTC
TRBV19,many,.,TRBJ1-5,CASRNTHRGNQPQHF,TGTGCCAGTAGGAACACCCATCGTGGCAATCAGCCCCAGCATTTT
TRBV10-2,few,.,TRBJ1-6,CASSESMGSPLHF,TGCGCCAGCAGTGAGTCGATGGGTTCACCCCTCCACTTT
TRBV7-2,.,TRBD2,TRBJ2-1,CASSEEAGGGYNEQFF,TGTGCCAGCAGCGAGGAAGCGGGAGGGGGCTACAATGAGCAGTTCTTC
TRBV18,few,.,TRBJ2-5,CASSPQSGASSQETQYF,TGTGCCAGCTCGCCACAGTCAGGGGCTAGCAGTCAAGAGACCCAGTACTTC
TRBV5-1,many,TRBD2,TRBJ2-1,CASSSFSSSGSYNEQFF,TGCGCCAGCAGCAGCTTTTCTTCTAGCGGGAGTTACAATGAGCAGTTCTTC
TRBV12-3/TRBV12-4,many,TRBD1,TRBJ1-1,CASSIDRGITEAFF,TGTGCCAGCAGCATAGACAGGGGGATCACTGAAGCTTTCTTT
TRBV6-1,many,.,TRBJ2-5,CASSDPQRSKETQYF,TGTGCCAGCAGTGACCCCCAGCGCTCTAAAGAGACCCAGTACTTC
TRBV11-2,many,.,TRBJ2-2,CASSQDTKTGELFF,TGTGCCAGCAGTCAGGACACTAAGACCGGGGAGCTGTTTTTT
TRBV15,few,.,TRBJ1-5,CATSRESMAVTSRYQPQHF,TGTGCCACCAGCAGAGAAAGTATGGCAGTCACTAGCCGATATCAGCCCCAGCATTTT
TRBV3-1,few,TRBD2,TRBJ2-3,CASSPTHSGGDTDTQYF,TGTGCCAGCAGCCCAACCCATTCGGGAGGGGACACAGATACGCAGTATTTT
TRBV7-9,many,.,TRBJ1-1,CASAWDTKGEF,TGTGCCAGCGCCTGGGACACCAAGGGGGAGTTT
TRBV6-2/TRBV6-3,many,.,TRBJ2-7,CASRHGTYEQYF,TGTGCCAGCAGACACGGTACCTACGAGCAGTACTTC
TRBV7-8,many,.,TRBJ2-5,CASNAGHPETQYF,TGTGCCAGCAATGCAGGGCATCCGGAGACCCAGTACTTC
TRBV28,many,.,TRBJ1-2,CASTPPDRNYGYTF,TGTGCCAGCACCCCTCCCGACCGAAACTATGGCTACACCTTC
TRBV19,many,TRBD1,TRBJ2-7,CAITGTAHYEQYF,TGTGCCATTACCGGGACAGCTCACTACGAGCAGTACTTC
TRBV28,many,.,TRBJ1-5,CASSKGGVGQPQHF,TGTGCCAGCAGTAAGGGGGGGGTAGGGCAGCCCCAGCATTTT
TRBV15,many,TRBD1,TRBJ2-7,CATSIDRGPSYEQYF,TGTGCCACCAGCATTGACAGGGGGCCCTCCTACGAGCAGTACTTC
TRBV11-2,.,.,TRBJ2-7,CTSSLGAADSYEQYF,TGCACCAGCAGCTTGGGAGCAGCGGACTCCTACGAGCAGTACTTC
TRBV12-3/TRBV12-4,many,TRBD2,TRBJ2-1,CASRPRTSLNEQFF,TGTGCCAGCAGACCAAGGACTAGCCTCAATGAGCAGTTCTTC
TRBV12-3/TRBV12-4,few,TRBD2,TRBJ2-5,CASSPSGRAETQYF,TGTGCCAGCAGCCCTAGCGGGAGGGCGGAGACCCAGTACTTC
TRBV7-2,many,.,TRBJ1-5,CASSLQGGQPQHF,TGTGCCAGCAGCTTGCAGGGCGGTCAGCCCCAGCATTTT
TRBV11-2,many,.,TRBJ1-1,CASSWGERGADEAFF,TGTGCCAGCAGCTGGGGGGAAAGGGGCGCGGATGAAGCTTTCTTT
TRBV28,many,TRBD2,TRBJ2-5,CASSFGWISSGTQETQYF,TGTGCCAGCAGTTTTGGGTGGATTTCTAGCGGGACTCAAGAGACCCAGTACTTC